The table lists the clone carrying this TCR beta chain with many counts. Its specificity is unknown. The investigators amplified TCR beta CDR3 regions from RNA transcripts. The HTBI primer set drove a first-round RT-PCR of the TCR CDR3. TCRdb reprocessed the multiplex PCR reads with MiXCR, giving one entry per CDR3 protein. The repertoire holds 75,000 to 100,000 distinct CDR3 sequences, with about 51% as singletons. These data are taken from a study of T cells in Graves' hyperthyroidism and ophthalmopathy. Study observations and caveats: Ophthalmopathy got predicted by the model a median 6.5 months before its onset.

V was cut by 3 bases and J by 1 base, with 12 bases left in between. The CDR3 length is 15 residues. Per the germline V gene, CDR1 is SGHTA and CDR2 is FQGNSA. Over 18 months, lack of ophthalmopathy progression marked Graves' hyperthyroidism as stable. The receptor's source is a woman aged 40 to 50 with Graves' hyperthyroidism. The sequencing sample was made of blood. The chain has TRBV7-2 and TRBJ1-2; no clear D. This chain's CDR3 is CASSLSPGFNYGYTF. The CDR3 DNA reads as TGTGCCAGCAGCTTGAGTCCGGGATTTAACTATGGCTACACCTTC.